This T cell receptor beta chain was recorded in a study of a mutant IDH1 vaccine in newly diagnosed glioma. Background on the study: Commencement of vaccination occurred 4-6 weeks following radiotherapy alone, or concurrently with temozolomide cycles. Pretreatment consisted of radiotherapy, temozolomide, or both, with most receiving both. Study-level points and caveats: Detectable vaccine-induced immune responses arose in around 92% of patients.

Concerning this clone: Its cognate antigen is unknown.

Trimming shortened V by 0 bases and J by 4 bases, and 5 bases separated the two germline ends. Germline CDR1 is ENHRY and CDR2 is SYGVKD. CDR3 length: 13 amino acids. Repertoires were generated with immunoSEQ multiplex PCR, while TCRdb's copy carries only in-frame clones and drops some. The sample has 50,000 to 60,000 clones; around 78% are singletons. The time point is: week 5, during vaccination. Doses of 300 ug of mutant IDH1 20-mer peptide were given with topical imiquimod. The clonotype originates from a man between 45 and 60 years old with glioma. Sequences were derived from PBMCs, sampled from a glioma patient whose treatment included an IDH1 peptide vaccine. The chain links TRBV10-3 to TRBJ2-3; D is uncertain. CDR3 nucleotide sequence: TGTGCCATCAGTGAGTCGATGGCAGATACGCAGTATTTT. Encoded protein: CAISESMADTQYF.